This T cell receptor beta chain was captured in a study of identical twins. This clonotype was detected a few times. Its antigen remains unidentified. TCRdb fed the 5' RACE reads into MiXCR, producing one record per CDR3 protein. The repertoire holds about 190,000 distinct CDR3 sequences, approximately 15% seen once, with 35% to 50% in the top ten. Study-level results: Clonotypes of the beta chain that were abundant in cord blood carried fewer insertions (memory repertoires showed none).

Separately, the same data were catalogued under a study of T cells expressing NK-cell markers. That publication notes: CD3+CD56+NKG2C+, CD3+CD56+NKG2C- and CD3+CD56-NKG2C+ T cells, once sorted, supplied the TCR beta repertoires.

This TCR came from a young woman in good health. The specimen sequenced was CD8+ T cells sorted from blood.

CDR3 coding DNA: TGTGCCAGCAGCCATAATTCCCGTCGCGGTACTGAAGCTTTCTTT. Translated, it gives CASSHNSRRGTEAFF. The chain links TRBV3-1 to TRBJ1-1; D unresolved. The CDR3 sequence is 15 residues long. Germline CDR1 is LGHDT and CDR2 is YNNKEL (reference sequence). Trimming pared 3 bases from V and 5 bases from J, leaving 16 bases between.